This T cell receptor (beta chain) appears in the sequencing data of a study of cytomegalovirus exposure and HLA in healthy donors (dated by TCRdb to the late 2010s). Regarding the study in general: In an earlier analysis of roughly 500 of the donors, 250 to 350 Gb of sequence data and approximately 100 million unique TCR beta sequences from 150 million to 200 million T cells were reported. An earlier analysis of a few hundred of the donors applied high-throughput TCR beta sequencing to assess whether each TCR beta V gene segment acted as functional or pseudogenic. The study was designed to test whether signatures of past pathogen exposure could be identified by cataloging public T cell receptors. Alongside the repertoire data, information on donor age, sex, ethnicity and CMV serostatus was compiled. The study combined high-throughput TCR immunosequencing, statistical association of individual TCRs with disease status, and machine learning to predict cytomegalovirus infection status. An early release that covered fewer than 800 HLA-typed donors contained around 300 gigabases of sequencing data and around 85 million unique TCR sequences. The number of donors typed differed by locus, with about 620-630 for A, B, C, DRB1 and DQB1, around 520 for DQA1, under 610 for DPA1, and some 440 for DPB1. Besides the first cohort of around 670 subjects, a separate validation cohort made up of 90 to 150 different subjects was used. Across about 370 genotyped donors of the cohort, an average of about 220,000 unique TCR beta nucleotide sequences per donor were sequenced, and 15% to 20% of those sequences were non-productive. Both class I and class II loci were covered by HLA typing, at four-digit resolution. Of the 300 to 400 genotyped donors, about 80% fell in the genetic ancestry cluster associated with self-reported Caucasian donors. Every repertoire in the discovery cohort had been generated on one and the same sequencing platform. In the later analysis, no new phenotypic data were used to find candidate immune exposures; instead, reliance was placed on TCR beta sequences and their occurrence across donors. In a later genetic analysis, genome-wide SNP genotypes for about three fifths of the roughly 670 donors were used, and that subset was treated as a discovery cohort. Because of strong linkage in the cohort, roughly five DR-DQ haplotypes were treated as single units for association and clustering. In a later analysis, previously published TCR beta repertoires from about 670 donors were re-analyzed and high-resolution HLA genotyping was added so that TCR occurrence patterns could be studied. The study used immunosequencing to profile the T cell repertoires of 666 subjects and linked those repertoires to cytomegalovirus serostatus.

Overall study results and their limits: Roughly uniform sequencing depth across donors was assumed in presence/absence analyses, although this assumption may not hold. Several of the top co-occurrence clusters appeared to be linked to parvovirus B19, influenza, CMV and Epstein-Barr virus, according to a later analysis. According to the authors, the approach could potentially be generalized to other disease states and immunological phenotypes. Only TCR beta chains were sequenced in this cohort, and the absence of alpha or paired-chain data limited detectable features. In a later analysis, the rate of TCR association differed among HLA loci, with DRB1 alleles having the most associated TCRs and HLA-C alleles having the fewest. A later genetic analysis associated a missense DCLRE1C variant with V-gene and J-gene trimming of TCR beta chains, and an independent cohort replicated the association. A few of the identified cytomegalovirus-associated TCR beta chains were confirmed in vitro to be specific for cytomegalovirus antigens. The earlier analysis of almost 600 of the donors excluded around 17 rarely observed V segments, including chromosome 9 orphons, because counts were too low. Linkage disequilibrium might explain the correlated functional status among segregating V segments, but an unknown experimental factor could not be ruled out. The 87-base-pair reads could not distinguish some IMGT-functional V segments, including TRBV6-2 and TRBV6-3, so those segments were excluded. CMV serostatus was the only immune exposure information available for the cohort. A group of highly shared sequence variants was considered likely to be a technical artifact of the sequencing pipeline. A later analysis associated some 17,000 TCR beta sequences with specific HLA alleles at a false discovery rate of 0.05. The study gave a list of around 170 TCR beta chains associated with cytomegalovirus. Broadly in line with IMGT annotations, most TCR beta V segments showed up in productive rearrangements about 87% or about 30% of the time in an earlier analysis of around 600 of the donors. In a later analysis, most CMV-associated TCR beta chains were found to appear HLA-restricted, with HLA associations seemingly driven largely by CMV exposure. Most TCR sequences were seen in very few donors, while some public TCRs were found in many individuals. HLA typing was unavailable for some donors at each locus, so association tests used only the typed subset. Assigning TCR associations to individual alleles was difficult when HLA alleles, especially DR and DQ, strongly co-occurred. Cytomegalovirus status was reported to be diagnosed by the classifier with high specificity and sensitivity in both the original and validation cohorts. A later genetic analysis reported fewer N-insertions in productive TCRs among donors in an Asian-associated ancestry cluster than the roughly 620-donor mean. In a later analysis, HLA-associated TCR beta chains showed more clonal expansion and lower generation probabilities than non-associated chains that were equally common. A further reported finding was that TCR beta sequences accurately predicted the HLA-A and HLA-B alleles for most subjects in the first cohort.

This clone was counted between two and nine times. The antigen it recognizes is unknown. Within one base of it there is no much larger clone, and no base qualities were kept. The CDR3 starts with the cysteine, ends with the phenylalanine, and has 17 residues. The DNA shown is the 51-base CDR3, in frame from base 1. Compared with germline, V lacks 4 bases and J lacks 1 base; bases without a gene match: 6. For CDR1 and CDR2, the germline V gene (reference sequence) lists PRHDT and FYEKMQ. The cohort comprised 670 or so healthy bone marrow donors. Cohort members were all nominally healthy when sampled, although unrecorded immune exposures were likely present. CMV serostatus was positive for 289 and negative for about 50% of the roughly 700 cohort members, and was not recorded for this donor. A peripheral blood sample was collected from each donor, and TCR beta sequencing was performed on peripheral blood mononuclear cells. Genomic DNA was extracted from the blood cell samples with the Qiagen DNeasy Blood Extraction Kit.

Library method: the immunoSEQ multiplex PCR assay. For the multiplex PCR, a mixture combining 60 forward primers for TCR Vbeta segments and 13 reverse primers for TCR Jbeta segments was used. A multiplex PCR assay on genomic DNA amplified the CDR3 region of rearranged TCR beta genes. The amplified TCR beta libraries were sequenced on the Illumina HiSeq System as 87-base-pair reads. The source study handled its data this way. Across the 670 or so repertoires, a later analysis counted 75 million to 90 million unique TCR beta chains, roughly 11 million of which were shared by at least two donors. Raw reads were error-corrected and collapsed into unique sequences with a nearest-neighbor algorithm that merged closely related sequences to remove PCR and sequencing errors. Alignment of CDR3 sequences to IMGT reference sequences was used to assign V, D and J gene segments. For a sequence to be retained, a match of at least six nucleotides was required to both a V gene segment and a J gene segment. A rearrangement counted as productive if the CDR3 had no stop codons and remained in frame with V and J, and every other rearrangement counted as non-productive. CDR3 was defined by IMGT convention, running from the second conserved V-encoded cysteine to the conserved J-encoded phenylalanine. The earlier analysis of a few hundred of the donors excluded any sequence lacking an unambiguous match to a single V gene segment. An earlier analysis of several hundred of the donors called V segments functional above 56.7% productive rearrangements and segregating when the between-donor standard deviation exceeded 5%. To diagnose cytomegalovirus status from the catalog of TCR beta chain sequences, a statistical classification framework was built. V and J gene assignment, in a later analysis, came from comparing TCR nucleotide sequences with IMGT/GENE-DB human TR gene sequences. A later analysis assigned CDR3 sequences and most-parsimonious VDJ recombination scenarios with the TCRdist pipeline. In a later analysis, every TCR beta chain was defined by the combination of its CDR3 amino acid sequence and its V-gene family, and reads without a unique V-gene family were dropped. In a later analysis, around 650 highly shared, low-generation-probability nucleotide sequences were removed to address suspected cross-contamination and a sequencing artifact. A later analysis calculated a clonal expansion index for each public chain from normalized within-repertoire ranks of inferred template counts. Generation probabilities in a later analysis came from a VDJ recombination model fitted to out-of-frame rearrangements, and those results were checked against IGoR. Hypergeometric tests were used in a later analysis to score TCR-TCR, TCR-HLA and TCR-CMV co-occurrence, with a repertoire-size bias correction applied to the TCR pairs. A later analysis estimated false discovery rates by permuting HLA or CMV assignments 20 times. In a later analysis, co-occurring TCRs were grouped using DBSCAN, and TCRdist sequence similarity was added for clustering within HLA-allele-positive subsets. Co-occurrence clustering excluded repertoires with fewer than 30,000 or more than 120,000 public chains, plus five with anomalous nucleotide sharing. As stored in TCRdb, this immuneACCESS dataset retains in-frame rearrangements with V and J assigned. A fraction of the clones does not appear; measured against another copy, unresolved V genes explain less than half of the discrepancy, and the remainder lacks a known reason. The V and J calls and the clone size are those of that table, but D and trimming were determined from the DNA. This sample gives about 140,000 clones in total; around 73% of them show up just once. Jointly, the top ten make up approximately 15% of the sample.

This clonotype originated in a human donor in good health. Material for sequencing was PBMCs. Recombination connected TRBV13 to TRBJ2-5, with 13 middle bases fitting TRBD2. The CDR3 has the sequence CASSSRLAGGIQETQYF. The DNA sequence is TGTGCCAGCAGCTCTCGACTAGCGGGGGGCATCCAAGAGACCCAGTACTTC.